These 10 T cell receptor beta chains share one sample of origin, sequenced in a study of human T cells and chemical hapten exposure. Time point in this sample: pre-sensitization, week 0. Treatment: therapeutic diphenylcyclopropenone sensitization with weekly scalp DPC. TCRdb re-called the RACE reads with MiXCR, one entry per CDR3 protein. The table has 350,000 to 400,000 distinct CDR3 sequences, 4.5% to 6% seen once. Source: whole blood, taken in connection with sensitization to the hapten diphenylcyclopropenone (DPC). Receptors were obtained from a woman aged 45 to 65 with alopecia areata. Some clones in this sample may be carry-over from other donors' samples.

The chain joins TRBV2 to TRBJ2-1, with 9 nucleotides matching TRBD2. Germline V gives CDR1 SNHLY, CDR2 FYNNEI. The trim removed 7 bases at V and 5 bases at J, leaving 6 bases unmatched. The CDR3 sequence is 14 residues long. This chain's CDR3 is CASTEREVHNEQFF. CDR3 coding DNA: TGTGCCAGCACCGAGCGGGAGGTACACAATGAGCAGTTCTTC.

This clonotype was recorded a few times. This chain links TRBV12-3 or TRBV12-4 with TRBJ2-5; TRBD1 or TRBD2 may be the D gene (5 bases each). This CDR3 has 16 amino acids. Between the trimmed V and J ends, which lost 3 bases and 1 base, there was a span of 15 bases. CDR3 coding DNA: TGTGCCAGCAGTTTTGGGGGAGAGGGTTCCCAAGAGACCCAGTACTTC. Protein product: CASSFGGEGSQETQYF.

This clonotype was seen ten or more times. The chain has TRBV7-2 and TRBJ2-3; possible D gene TRBD2, 5 bases. Germline V CDR1 and CDR2: SGHTA, FQGNSA. CDR3 length: 12 amino acids. V lost 5 bases and J lost 13, with 16 bases in between. The CDR3 DNA reads TGTGCCAGCAGCCCTCTAGCCCCTCTGGAGTATTTT. Translation gives CASSPLAPLEYF. The full variable domain, with the rest looked up from reference TRBV7-2 and TRBJ2-3, is GAGVSQSPSNKVTEKGKDVELRCDPISGHTALYWYRQSLGQGLEFLIYFQGNSAPDKSGLPSDRFSAERTGGSVSTLTIQRTQQEDSAVYLCASSPLAPLEYFGPGTRLTVL.

This clonotype was found many times. V gene TRBV12-3 or TRBV12-4 combines with J gene TRBJ2-7; D is perhaps TRBD2 (6 bases). The CDR3 has 16 amino acids. Between the trimmed V and J ends, which lost 6 bases and 0 bases, there was a span of 18 bases. CDR3 in DNA: TGTGCCAGCAGCCTATACTCCGGGACTGGCTCCTACGAGCAGTACTTC. This gives the protein CASSLYSGTGSYEQYF.

J is TRBJ1-1 and V is TRBV5-1, with 7 bases aligning to TRBD1. The CDR3 runs 14 residues. Germline V gene data show CDR1 as SGHRS and CDR2 as YFSETQ. Trimming took 4 bases from V and 7 from J; bases not matched to a gene: 10. CDR3 DNA: TGCGCCAGCAGCCCGTCGGACAGGCGGGGTGAAGCTTTCTTT. Translation: CASSPSDRRGEAFF.

This sequence joins TRBV3-1 and TRBJ2-7; D possibly corresponds to TRBD1 (6 bases). Looked up from germline, CDR1 is LGHDT and CDR2 is YNNKEL (reference sequence). The CDR3 extends over 16 amino acids. V was clipped by 4 bases and J by 3 bases, with 19 bases between them. The CDR3 sequence: CASSPRGTTIYYEQYF. In nucleotides, the CDR3 is TGTGCCAGCAGCCCGCGAGGGACAACAATCTACTACGAGCAGTACTTC.

This chain uses TRBV12-3 or TRBV12-4 with TRBJ1-2; possible D gene TRBD1, 5 bases. Trimming cost V 3 bases and J 3 bases, with 14 bases left between them. There are 15 residues in the CDR3. CDR3 sequence reads: CASSFPWGRDYGYTF. The CDR3 DNA reads as TGTGCCAGCAGTTTCCCATGGGGGAGGGACTATGGCTACACCTTC.

This clonotype was counted ten times or more. This sequence joins TRBV10-3 and TRBJ1-1, with D unresolved. The CDR3 runs to 13 residues. Trimming took off 4 bases at V and 7 bases at J, with 13 bases between the two ends. Germline V gene data show CDR1 as ENHRY and CDR2 as SYGVKD. The CDR3 region has the DNA TGTGCCATCAGTGTTCGGAGGGAAGGTGAAGCTTTCTTT. Translation: CAISVRREGEAFF.

This chain joins TRBV20-1 and TRBJ2-3, with D possibly being TRBD2 (5 bases). Germline CDR1 and CDR2: DFQATT and SNEGSKA (reference sequence). The CDR3 runs to 14 residues. V was pared by 5 bases and J by 5 bases, with 17 bases between. CDR3 protein: CSAVGEGSLDTQYF. The CDR3 DNA sequence: TGCAGTGCTGTGGGAGAGGGTTCGTTAGATACGCAGTATTTT.

The CDR3 sequence: CASSQDSRDEQFF. The CDR3 nucleotides read TGCGCCAGCAGTCAGGATAGCAGGGATGAGCAGTTCTTC. The chain recombines TRBV10-1 with TRBJ2-1; tentative D call: TRBD1 (5 bases). Germline V gene lookup returns CDR1 WNHNN and CDR2 SYGVQD (reference sequence). Trimming shortened V by 5 bases and J by 8 bases, and 13 bases separated the two germline ends. The CDR3 sequence is 13 residues long.